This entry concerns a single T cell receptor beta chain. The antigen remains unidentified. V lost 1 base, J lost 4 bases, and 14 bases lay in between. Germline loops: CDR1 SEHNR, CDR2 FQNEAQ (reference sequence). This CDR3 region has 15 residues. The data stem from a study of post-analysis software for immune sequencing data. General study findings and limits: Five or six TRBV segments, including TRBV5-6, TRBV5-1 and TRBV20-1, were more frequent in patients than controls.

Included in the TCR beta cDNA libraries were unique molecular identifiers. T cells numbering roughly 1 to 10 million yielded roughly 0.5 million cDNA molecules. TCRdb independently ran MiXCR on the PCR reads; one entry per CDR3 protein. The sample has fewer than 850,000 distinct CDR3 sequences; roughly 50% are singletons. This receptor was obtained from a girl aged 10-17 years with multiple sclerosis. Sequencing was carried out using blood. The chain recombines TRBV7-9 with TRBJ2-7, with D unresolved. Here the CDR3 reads CASSLDANRVYEQYF. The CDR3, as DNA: TGTGCCAGCAGCTTAGATGCAAACCGGGTTTACGAGCAGTACTTC.